Below, one T cell receptor (beta chain) is given with its context. Its matching antigen is unknown. The data originate from a study of cytomegalovirus exposure and HLA in healthy donors. Overall study context: HLA-typed donors were the source of about 85 million unique TCRs held in an early data release.

V lost 4 bases to trimming and J lost 2 bases; unmatched junction nucleotides: 6. CDR1 and CDR2 from the germline V gene are SEHNR and FQNEAQ (reference sequence). This CDR3 region has 15 residues. General observations from the study: Researchers had no immune exposure information except CMV serostatus available.

Use of 60 Vbeta and 13 Jbeta primers characterized the PCR. Libraries were prepared by immunoSEQ multiplex PCR; TCRdb keeps only in-frame clonotypes and omits some of them. The sample has 35,000 to 40,000 clones; 60% to 70% are singletons. The chain is built from TRBV7-9 and TRBJ2-7; TRBD1 matches 9 bases. The TCR sequence derives from a man aged 50 to 59 in good health and CMV-seropositive. The sample taken for sequencing was PBMCs. This chain's CDR3 is CASSSRGTGTYEQYF. The CDR3 coding sequence is TGTGCCAGCAGCTCCCGAGGGACAGGGACCTACGAGCAGTACTTC.